Below are 32 T cell receptor beta chains sequenced from a single sample in a study of beta chain features in type 1 diabetes. Notes on the study in general: Moderate yet significant TCRB CDR3 shortening was seen in Type 1 diabetes patients in all four CD4+ subsets.

No antigens are known for them. cDNA synthesis used the whole RNA isolate, giving expressed TCRB sequences. TCRdb keeps only in-frame clones here, not all; method: immunoSEQ multiplex PCR. The repertoire holds almost 350,000 clones, roughly 9% seen once, with roughly 0.99% in the top ten. Sequencing was carried out using central memory CD4+ T cells from blood. Receptor source: a man aged 25 to 40 with type 1 diabetes.

The genes are TRBV20-1 and TRBJ2-5; D not resolved. The CDR3 contains 10 residues. Deletions cut 1 base from V and 5 bases from J, with 2 bases between. Germline assignment: CDR1 DFQATT and CDR2 SNEGSKA (reference sequence). The CDR3 spells CSARAETQYF. The CDR3 DNA reads as TGCAGTGCTAGAGCGGAGACCCAGTACTTC.

In this sample, this clone turned up a few times. V gene TRBV5-6 combines with J gene TRBJ2-1; TRBD1 agrees at 9 bases. The trim removed 3 bases at V and 9 bases at J, leaving 7 bases unmatched. The length of the CDR3 is 14 residues. Germline CDR1 and CDR2: SGHDT and YYEEEE. The CDR3 region is CASSWGQGKGEQFF. The CDR3 DNA is TGTGCCAGCAGCTGGGGACAGGGTAAAGGTGAGCAGTTCTTC.

This clone appeared a few times. The J gene is TRBJ1-6, the V gene TRBV7-2, with unresolved D. This CDR3 contains 12 residues. Trimming shortened V by 7 bases and J by 10 bases, and 11 bases separated the two germline ends. The germline gives CDR1 SGHTA, CDR2 FQGNSA. CDR3 bases: TGTGCCAGCAACACGAATGCATCACCCCTCCACTTT. Its protein product is CASNTNASPLHF.

This chain connects TRBV11-2 to TRBJ1-2; maybe TRBD1 (6 bases). The length of the CDR3 is 13 residues. CDR1 SGHAT and CDR2 FQNNGV come from the germline V gene. Trimming took 5 bases from V and 5 from J, leaving 12 bases between them. CDR3 protein: CASSLGGGYGYTF. The CDR3 DNA is TGTGCCAGCAGCCTAGGGGGTGGGTATGGCTACACCTTC.

The V call is TRBV5-4, the J call TRBJ1-6; D gene uncertain. Trimming removed 2 bases at V and 8 bases at J, with 14 bases between. The germline gives CDR1 SGHNT, CDR2 YYREEE (reference sequence). CDR3 length equals 15 residues. CDR3 nucleotides: TGTGCCAGCAGCTTAAGACTGGTATCGGATTCACCCCTCCACTTT. As protein: CASSLRLVSDSPLHF.

The chain couples TRBV2 to TRBJ1-6; possibly TRBD1 for D (6 bases). This CDR3 comprises 14 residues. V gave up 4 bases and J gave up 7 bases, with 11 bases separating them. The V gene's germline CDR1 is SNHLY and CDR2 FYNNEI. CDR3 sequence reads: CASSGRQENSPLHF. In DNA, the CDR3 is TGTGCCAGCAGTGGTCGACAGGAGAATTCACCCCTCCACTTT.

In its sample, this clone was seen a few times. The CDR3 bases are TGTGCCAGCCATGGCGAGGATCCCGGGGAGCTGTTTTTT. Translated: CASHGEDPGELFF. The V gene is TRBV2, the J gene TRBJ2-2; D ambiguous. Germline CDR1 is SNHLY and CDR2 is FYNNEI. This CDR3 has 13 residues. V lost 8 bases to trimming and J lost 6 bases, with 13 bases between them.

The chain links TRBV11-2 to TRBJ2-2; D unclear. CDR1 SGHAT and CDR2 FQNNGV come from the germline V gene. Trimming took 5 bases from V and 0 from J, leaving 4 bases between them. The CDR3 covers 13 residues. This chain's CDR3 is CASSGSNTGELFF. CDR3 nucleotide sequence: TGTGCCAGCAGCGGTTCGAACACCGGGGAGCTGTTTTTT.

This chain uses TRBV6-5 with TRBJ2-4; the match to TRBD2 covers 7 bases. CDR1 MNHEY and CDR2 SVGAGI come from the germline V gene. The CDR3 is 15 amino acids. The V segment lost 7 bases and the J segment 3 bases; nucleotides outside the gene matches: 9. In nucleotides, the CDR3 is TGTGCCAGCACCCCCCGCCGGGGGGACAAAAACATTCAGTACTTC. Amino acid sequence: CASTPRRGDKNIQYF.

This clone turned up a few times. Other nucleotide sequences from this sample produce the same CDR3. The gene calls are TRBV7-9 and TRBJ2-5; TRBD1 might be the D (5 bases). The V end lost 1 base, the J end lost 2 bases, and 5 bases lay between the germline ends. Germline loops: CDR1 SEHNR, CDR2 FQNEAQ (reference sequence). The CDR3 covers 13 residues. The CDR3 region has the DNA TGTGCCAGCAGCTTAGGACAGCAAGAGACCCAGTACTTC. It encodes CASSLGQQETQYF.

This clone was seen many times. The CDR3 sequence is CASSGLNQETQYF. In nucleotides, the CDR3 is TGTGCCAGCAGTGGACTAAACCAAGAGACCCAGTACTTC. The chain links TRBV28 to TRBJ2-5; TRBD2 might be the D (6 bases). Germline-derived CDR1 and CDR2 are MDHEN and SYDVKM. The CDR3 covers 13 residues. Trimming left V 5 bases short and J 0 bases short, with 7 bases between.

This clone turned up a few times. The chain carries TRBV9 and TRBJ1-1, with a weak D call TRBD1 (6 bases). There are 17 residues in the CDR3. The V end lost 9 bases, the J end lost 1 base, and 25 bases lay between the germline ends. Germline CDR1 and CDR2: SGDLS and YYNGEE. The CDR3 bases are TGTGCCAAACCTCCGAGGGGACATCGGACACAGAACACTGAAGCTTTCTTT. This gives the protein CAKPPRGHRTQNTEAFF.

This clone appeared a few times. The chain joins TRBV28 to TRBJ2-7; D gene unclear. The V gene lost 2 bases and the J gene lost 0 bases, with 8 bases spanning the gap. The CDR3 loop spans 14 amino acids. Germline loops: CDR1 MDHEN, CDR2 SYDVKM. The CDR3 sequence is CASSLIWVSYEQYF. For the CDR3, the DNA is TGTGCCAGCAGTTTAATATGGGTCTCCTACGAGCAGTACTTC.

This clone was detected only a few times. The CDR3 is CASSKRGGREKDEQFF. The CDR3 nucleotides read TGTGCCAGCAGCAAAAGGGGGGGCAGGGAAAAGGATGAGCAGTTCTTC. The chain recombines TRBV21-1 with TRBJ2-1; the tabulated D call, TRBD2, remains unverified against the DNA. TRBV21-1 is tagged as a pseudogene. The CDR3 consists of 16 residues.

This clone has just a few counts. The V and J genes are TRBV28 and TRBJ1-5; D ambiguous. The CDR3 spans 15 residues. Germline V gene lookup returns CDR1 MDHEN and CDR2 SYDVKM. V was cut by 3 bases and J by 3 bases, with 12 bases left in between. The CDR3 DNA is TGTGCCAGCAGTTTTAAACCGCACCACAATCAGCCCCAGCATTTT. Protein product: CASSFKPHHNQPQHF.

This clone has just a few counts. The J gene is TRBJ1-5, the V gene TRBV7-9; a weak D match, TRBD1 (5 bases). Germline values: CDR1 SEHNR, CDR2 FQNEAQ (reference sequence). V was shortened by 5 bases and J by 5 bases, with 7 bases between the two germline ends. The CDR3 loop spans 12 amino acids. CDR3 protein: CASSKQDQPQHF. Written as DNA, the CDR3 is TGTGCCAGCAGCAAACAGGATCAGCCCCAGCATTTT.

On this clone itself: The sample holds other DNA sequences that translate to the same CDR3. The chain's CDR3 is CASSPGQRETQYF. The CDR3 region has the DNA TGTGCCAGCAGCCCTGGACAGAGAGAGACCCAGTACTTC. The V call is TRBV7-2, the J call TRBJ2-5; D might be TRBD1 (6 bases). V lost 5 bases and J lost 4, with 11 bases in between. The CDR3 totals 13 residues. CDR1 and CDR2 from the germline V gene are SGHTA and FQGNSA.

The chain couples TRBV18 to TRBJ2-5; 7 bases line up with TRBD1. TRBJ2-7 matches the DNA end more closely, so the J call is doubtful. The length of the CDR3 is 13 residues. CDR1 KGHSH and CDR2 LQKENI come from the germline V gene. This CDR3 is CASSPSQGNEQYF. In DNA, the CDR3 is TGTGCCAGCTCACCGTCACAGGGGAACGAGCAGTACTTC.

This clone has just a few counts. This chain links TRBV7-2 with TRBJ1-1; no firm D call. This CDR3 is built from 11 residues. Between the trimmed V and J ends, which lost 0 bases and 7 bases, there was a span of 3 bases. Germline loops: CDR1 SGHTA, CDR2 FQGNSA. The CDR3: CASSLAGEAFF. Here the CDR3 DNA reads TGTGCCAGCAGCTTAGCCGGTGAAGCTTTCTTT.

This chain connects TRBV15 to TRBJ1-1; possible D gene TRBD1, 6 bases. The CDR3 is 15 residues long. V lost 1 base and J lost 0, with 9 bases in between. CDR1 is LNHNV, CDR2 YYDKDF, per germline (reference sequence). CDR3 in amino acids: CATSRGDILNTEAFF. Written as DNA, the CDR3 is TGTGCCACCAGCAGAGGGGACATATTGAACACTGAAGCTTTCTTT.

The chain couples TRBV2 to TRBJ1-2; D remains ambiguous. V lost 5 bases, J lost 8 bases, and 9 bases lay in between. The V gene's germline CDR1 is SNHLY and CDR2 FYNNEI. The CDR3 totals 11 residues. The CDR3 DNA reads TGTGCCAGCAGTATCCTCGTGGGCTACACCTTC. It translates to CASSILVGYTF.

The DNA for the CDR3 is TGTGCCAGCAGCGCCTTAGTCGATACGCAGTATTTT. Translating it yields CASSALVDTQYF. The J gene is TRBJ2-3, the V gene TRBV5-6; the D is unclear. V lost 4 bases to trimming and J lost 6 bases, with 9 bases between them. Germline CDR1 reads SGHDT; CDR2 reads YYEEEE. CDR3 size: 12 residues.

The chain is built from TRBV4-3 and TRBJ2-5; the match to TRBD2 covers 12 bases. CDR1 and CDR2 (germline): LGHNA, YSLEER. This CDR3 is 20 amino acids long. V shed 0 bases, J shed 4 bases, and the junction held 15 bases outside the gene matches. The CDR3 DNA follows: TGCGCCAGCAGCCAAGATCAGGCACTAGCGGGGGGTGTAGGTGGAGAGACCCAGTACTTC. This sequence encodes CASSQDQALAGGVGGETQYF.

This chain uses TRBV9 with TRBJ2-3; D is possibly TRBD1 or TRBD2 (5 bases each). Germline V lookup: CDR1 SGDLS, CDR2 YYNGEE. CDR3 size: 16 residues. Trimming cost V 4 bases and J 0 bases, with 15 bases left between them. The CDR3 bases are TGTGCCAGCAGCATTGACGGGACGCCCAGCACAGATACGCAGTATTTT. It yields the protein CASSIDGTPSTDTQYF.

This clone was counted between two and nine times. This chain connects TRBV7-2 to TRBJ1-5; perhaps TRBD1 as D (6 bases). This CDR3 spans 16 amino acids. Trimming removed 5 bases from V and 4 bases from J, with 18 bases in between. Germline V lookup: CDR1 SGHTA, CDR2 FQGNSA. CDR3 loop: CASSLITGAGNQPQHF. For the CDR3, the DNA is TGTGCCAGCAGCCTCATTACGGGGGCAGGGAATCAGCCCCAGCATTTT.

This clone was seen a handful of times. The V gene is TRBV28, the J gene TRBJ1-1; 7 nucleotides align to TRBD1. V was pared by 6 bases and J by 4 bases, with 11 bases of the junction left unmatched. Per germline, CDR1 MDHEN and CDR2 SYDVKM. The CDR3 has 15 amino acids. The chain's CDR3 is CASSRGGQRATEAFF. CDR3 sequence (DNA): TGTGCCAGCAGCCGGGGGGGACAGAGAGCCACTGAAGCTTTCTTT.

This clone showed up just a few times. J is TRBJ2-5 and V is TRBV7-6; TRBD2 matches 10 bases. Germline CDR1 SGHVS, CDR2 FNYEAQ. This CDR3 is built from 15 residues. J lost 4 bases, V lost 1 base, and 3 bases had no gene match. As DNA, the CDR3 is TGTGCCAGCAGCTTAGTTATAGCGGGGGGAGAGACCCAGTACTTC. It translates to CASSLVIAGGETQYF.

This chain connects TRBV18 to TRBJ2-5; D uncertain. The CDR3 totals 12 residues. The V end lost 2 bases, the J end lost 5 bases, and 6 bases lay between the germline ends. Germline values: CDR1 KGHSH, CDR2 LQKENI. DNA for the CDR3: TGTGCCAGCTCACCAGAACACGAGACCCAGTACTTC. This encodes CASSPEHETQYF.

The chain uses TRBV7-2 and TRBJ2-1; 8 positions agree with TRBD1. With 5 bases clipped from V and 7 bases from J, the junction kept 7 bases outside the gene matches. The CDR3 has 14 amino acids. Germline V CDR1 and CDR2: SGHTA, FQGNSA. CDR3 residues: CASSGRTGRNEQFF. CDR3 DNA sequence: TGTGCCAGCAGCGGACGGACAGGGCGGAATGAGCAGTTCTTC.

This clone turned up a few times. The chain carries TRBV2 and TRBJ2-1, with 10 nucleotides matching TRBD1. There are 14 residues in the CDR3. Germline V gene sequence: CDR1 SNHLY, CDR2 FYNNEI. V gave up 6 bases and J gave up 8 bases; unmatched junction bases: 7. CDR3 DNA: TGTGCCAGCAGGTTCGGGACAGGGGTCGATGAGCAGTTCTTC. Amino acid sequence: CASRFGTGVDEQFF.

This clone was counted at least ten times. The V gene is TRBV28, the J gene TRBJ1-2, with TRBD1 matching over 10 bases. In germline, CDR1 is MDHEN, CDR2 SYDVKM. The CDR3 is 15 amino acids. V was pared by 3 bases and J by 5 bases, with 6 bases of the junction left unmatched. As DNA, the CDR3 is TGTGCCAGCAGTTTCCTGACAGGGGGCGGGTATGGCTACACCTTC. It is translated as CASSFLTGGGYGYTF.

The CDR3 region is CASSFSNGVGETQYF. The CDR3 DNA reads as TGTGCCAGCAGCTTTAGCAATGGGGTTGGAGAGACCCAGTACTTC. The genes are TRBV7-2 and TRBJ2-5; D remains ambiguous. The germline gives CDR1 SGHTA, CDR2 FQGNSA. The CDR3 spans 15 residues. V lost 3 bases and J 4 bases, leaving 15 bases between the germline ends.